This TCR beta chain was found in a study of cytomegalovirus exposure and HLA in healthy donors. Germline CDR1 reads SGHDT; CDR2 reads YYEEEE. V gave up 7 bases and J gave up 6 bases, with 5 bases separating them. The CDR3 contains 11 residues. The primer mix had 60 Vbeta and 13 Jbeta primers. As originally analysed: The authors later counted 70 million to 80 million unique TCR beta chains, approximately 12 million of them shared. The method was immunoSEQ multiplex PCR; TCRdb's version includes in-frame clones alone and lacks a portion of them. The V and J calls and clone size were taken over from that table, and D and trimming were inferred from the DNA. This sample has about 150,000 clones, with about 76% found just once.

This sequence originates from a man aged 30 to 39 in good health and CMV-seropositive. Input material: PBMCs. The chain combines TRBV5-6 with TRBJ1-6; D not resolved. The CDR3 DNA sequence: TGTGCCAGCGGCAGTAATTCACCCCTCCACTTT. Amino acids: CASGSNSPLHF.